These T cell receptor beta chains were read from a single sample in a study of blood T cell repertoires in COVID-19. The protocol was immunoSEQ multiplex PCR, while the TCRdb copy is restricted to in-frame clones and leaves out a portion. The data hold 200,000 to 300,000 clones, with over 80% observed a single time. Sequenced input: peripheral blood. These TCRs come from a woman aged 40-49 years with acute or convalescent COVID-19. CDR3s include the opening cysteine and the closing phenylalanine or tryptophan. The order of the fields is clone size, D gene, J gene, V gene, CDR3 DNA, CDR3 protein. A D gene is named only where the DNA matches it firmly. Clone sizes are given selectively: once, few, many, or a class where the clone is expanded.

>NA|NA|TRBJ1-6|TRBV20-1
TGCAGTGCTAGTTACAGCTTCAATTCACCCCTCCACTTT
CSASYSFNSPLHF
>NA|TRBD1|TRBJ2-3|TRBV5-1
TGCGCCAGCAGCGGACAGGGGGCAGGGGATACGCAGTATTTT
CASSGQGAGDTQYF
>NA|NA|TRBJ2-3|TRBV18
TGTGCCAGCTCAAGGGGCGGGGCCACAGATACGCAGTATTTT
CASSRGGATDTQYF
>NA|TRBD2|TRBJ2-5|TRBV5-1
TGCGCCAGCAGCTCCCAAGCGGGGGGGCAAGAGACCCAGTACTTC
CASSSQAGGQETQYF
>NA|TRBD1|TRBJ2-5|TRBV29-1
TGCAGCGTTGAGGAGACAGGGGGTTTAGAGACCCAGTACTTC
CSVEETGGLETQYF
>NA|NA|TRBJ1-1|TRBV19
TGTGCCAGTAGTGTCCCCCCGGGAGCTTTCTTT
CASSVPPGAFF
>few|NA|TRBJ1-6|TRBV6-5
TGTGCCAGCAGTTACTCGAGCGGTGAGGGCAATTCACCCCTCCACTTT
CASSYSSGEGNSPLHF
>NA|NA|TRBJ2-5|TRBV10-3
TGTGCCATCAGTGGGACAGCCGTACAAGAGACCCAGTACTTC
CAISGTAVQETQYF
>NA|TRBD1|TRBJ1-6|TRBV6-5
TGTGCCAGCAGCCCATTTAGGACAGGGGTCTTGGAGTTGCACTTT
CASSPFRTGVLELHF
>NA|NA|TRBJ1-1|TRBV5-1
TGCGCCAGCCGCGCACAGATGAACACTGAAGCTTTCTTT
CASRAQMNTEAFF
>NA|NA|TRBJ2-5|TRBV12-3/TRBV12-4
TGTGCCAGCAGTTTGAGGCCGGAGACCCAGTACTTC
CASSLRPETQYF
>NA|NA|TRBJ1-3|TRBV5-1
TGCGCCAGCAGCTTGGGGTCCCCACAAGTTGGAAACACCATATATTTT
CASSLGSPQVGNTIYF
>NA|TRBD1|TRBJ2-3|TRBV12-5
TGTGCTAGTGGTTCCAACCCCGGGAGGCAGGACAGGGGACCAGATACGCAGTATTTT
CASGSNPGRQDRGPDTQYF
>NA|TRBD2|TRBJ2-5|TRBV5-4
TGTGCCAGCAGTAAGGCGGGGGGCTTCCAAGAGACCCAGTACTTC
CASSKAGGFQETQYF
>NA|NA|TRBJ1-1|TRBV15
TGTGCCACCAGCAGAGTAAAGAACACTGAAGCTTTCTTT
CATSRVKNTEAFF
>NA|TRBD2|TRBJ2-2|TRBV6-6
TGTGCCAGCAACCGAGCGGGGGGGGCCACCGGGGAGCTGTTTTTT
CASNRAGGATGELFF
>few|NA|TRBJ2-1|TRBV5-1
TGCGCCAGCAGCTTGACTAGTCCGACCAATGAGCAGTTCTTC
CASSLTSPTNEQFF
>NA|TRBD1|TRBJ1-2|TRBV12-3/TRBV12-4
TGTGCCAGCCTGACAGGGAGTTTGAATGGCTACACCTTC
CASLTGSLNGYTF
>NA|NA|TRBJ2-1|TRBV7-9
TGTGCCAGCACCCTTCGGGCCTACAATGAGCAGTTCTTC
CASTLRAYNEQFF
>NA|NA|TRBJ1-1|TRBV12-5
TGTGCTAGTGGTTTCCCTCAGGGTGCAAACACTGAAGCTTTCTTT
CASGFPQGANTEAFF
>once|TRBD2|TRBJ2-2|TRBV7-8
TGTGCCAGCAGCTCACTAGCGGGGGCCACCGGGGAGCTGTTTTTT
CASSSLAGATGELFF
>NA|NA|TRBJ1-4|TRBV5-1
TGCGCCAGCAGCTTGATAGGGGGAGGGGAAAAACTGTTTTTT
CASSLIGGGEKLFF
>NA|TRBD1|TRBJ1-2|TRBV15
TGTGCCACCAGTAATGGACAGGGGGCGCGGGGCTATGGCTACACCTTC
CATSNGQGARGYGYTF
>NA|TRBD1|TRBJ1-2|TRBV25-1
TGTGCCAGCAGTGAAGTGACAGGGATGGACTATGGCTACACCTTC
CASSEVTGMDYGYTF
>NA|TRBD2|TRBJ2-5|TRBV4-2
TGTGCCAGCAGCGACGTAGCGGGGGGGTTAGAAGAGACCCAGTACTTC
CASSDVAGGLEETQYF
>NA|TRBD2|TRBJ2-3|TRBV10-2
TGCGCCAGCAGTGCAGTCTCTAGCGGGGGGGCGGGTACGCAGTATTTT
CASSAVSSGGAGTQYF